This T cell receptor (beta chain) was documented in a study of blood T cell repertoires in COVID-19. Study overall: Sites across the United States, Italy and Spain contributed samples from acute and convalescent COVID-19. The cDNA or gDNA used as material had been derived from T cells, B-cell-depleted T cells, or PBMCs.

In the original workflow: Amplifying reference gene primers gave estimates of nucleated cell counts. Generated by immunoSEQ multiplex PCR, the TCRdb table keeps only in-frame clones and is missing some. D and trimming come from the DNA, and the V and J calls and clone size come from that table. The profile covers about 64,000 clones, with 70% to 85% appearing a single time and 5.6% taken by the ten largest. The CDR3 is 15 amino acids. V was clipped by 3 bases and J by 0 bases; unmatched bases: 4. Germline V lookup: CDR1 SGHDT, CDR2 YYEEEE. The sample consisted of peripheral blood. The receptor's source is a woman aged 60 to 75 with acute or convalescent COVID-19. This rearrangement joins TRBV5-6 to TRBJ1-2; the match to TRBD1 covers 8 bases. The CDR3 loop is CASSSGQDSNYGYTF. Written as DNA, the CDR3 is TGTGCCAGCAGCTCGGGACAGGACTCTAACTATGGCTACACCTTC.